This T cell receptor (beta chain) was obtained from a study of cytomegalovirus exposure and HLA in healthy donors. Profiled with immunoSEQ multiplex PCR; TCRdb holds only in-frame clones, not every one. This table has around 150,000 clones, 95% to 97% appearing once. V lost 0 bases and J lost 1, with 6 bases in between. The CDR3 has 14 amino acids. The germline gives CDR1 KGHSH, CDR2 LQKENI. The sequence came from a woman aged 18-30 years in good health and CMV-seronegative. The sample was PBMCs. The chain joins TRBV18 to TRBJ1-1; no firm D call. The CDR3 loop reads CASSPPGRNTEAFF. The CDR3 DNA reads as TGTGCCAGCTCACCACCGGGCAGGAACACTGAAGCTTTCTTT.